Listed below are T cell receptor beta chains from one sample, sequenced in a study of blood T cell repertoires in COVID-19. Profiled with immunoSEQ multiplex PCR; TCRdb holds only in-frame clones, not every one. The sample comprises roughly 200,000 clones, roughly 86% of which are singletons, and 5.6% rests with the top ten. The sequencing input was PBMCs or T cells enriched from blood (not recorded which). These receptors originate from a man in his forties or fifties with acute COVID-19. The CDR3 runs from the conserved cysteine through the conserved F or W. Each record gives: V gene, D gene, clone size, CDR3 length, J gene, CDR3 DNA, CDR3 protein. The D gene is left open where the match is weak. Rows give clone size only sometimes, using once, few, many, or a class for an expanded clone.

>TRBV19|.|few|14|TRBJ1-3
TGTGCCAGTAGTATAGGGAGGCCTGGAAACACCATATATTTT
CASSIGRPGNTIYF
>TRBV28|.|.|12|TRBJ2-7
TGTGCCAGCGAGGCCGCCGGCTACGAGCAGTACTTC
CASEAAGYEQYF
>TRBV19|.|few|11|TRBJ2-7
TGTGCCAGTAGCGACAGTTACGAGCAGTACTTC
CASSDSYEQYF
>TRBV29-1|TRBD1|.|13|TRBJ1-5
TGCAGCGTTAAGGGGGAAGGGGGCCAGCCCCAGCATTTT
CSVKGEGGQPQHF
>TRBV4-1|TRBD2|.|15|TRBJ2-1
TGCGCCAGCAGCCAACGGTTGGGACTAGCGGGTGAGCAGTTCTTC
CASSQRLGLAGEQFF
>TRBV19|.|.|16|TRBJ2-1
TGTGCCAGTAGTGGGAAGGGGCCTCACTCCTACAATGAGCAGTTCTTC
CASSGKGPHSYNEQFF
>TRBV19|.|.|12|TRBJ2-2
TGTGCCAGTAGTACTACCACCGGGGAGCTGTTTTTT
CASSTTTGELFF
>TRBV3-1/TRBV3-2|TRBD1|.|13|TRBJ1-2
TGTGCCAGCAGCTCCCAGGGGGTCGGAGGCTACACCTTC
CASSSQGVGGYTF
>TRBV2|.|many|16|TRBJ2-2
TGTGCCAGCAGTTTCCCCAGGGGCGGTGGGACCGGGGAGCTGTTTTTT
CASSFPRGGGTGELFF
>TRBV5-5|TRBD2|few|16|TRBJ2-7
TGTGCCAGCAGCCCGGGGGGACTAGCGGGAGTGTTCGAGCAGTACTTC
CASSPGGLAGVFEQYF
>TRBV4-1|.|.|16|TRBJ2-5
TGCGCCAGCAGCCAAGATTTTGCGGGGAGCCAAGAGACCCAGTACTTC
CASSQDFAGSQETQYF
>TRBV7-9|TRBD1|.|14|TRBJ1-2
TGTGCCAGCAGCAGCGATTTCGGGACAGGCGCCTACACCTTC
CASSSDFGTGAYTF
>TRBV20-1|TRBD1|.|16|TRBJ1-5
TGCAGTGCTAGTGGGTCGACAGGGTTTGGCAATCAGCCCCAGCATTTT
CSASGSTGFGNQPQHF
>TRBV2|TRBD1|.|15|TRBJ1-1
TGTGCCAGCAGTGTTAAGACAGGGGCAAACACTGAAGCTTTCTTT
CASSVKTGANTEAFF
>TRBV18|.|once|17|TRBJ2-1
TGTGCCAGCTCACCACGTTTTGGAGATACCTCCTACAATGAGCAGTTCTTC
CASSPRFGDTSYNEQFF
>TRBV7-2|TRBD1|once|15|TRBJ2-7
TGTGCCAGCACCTACCGACAGGGGGGGGTCCCCGAGCAGTACTTC
CASTYRQGGVPEQYF
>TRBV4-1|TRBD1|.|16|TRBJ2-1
TGCGCCAGCAGCCAAGGGGAGGGACAGGGATACAATGAGCAGTTCTTC
CASSQGEGQGYNEQFF
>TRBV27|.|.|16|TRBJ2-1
TGTGCCAGCAGCAATACCCTATCTCTCCACCACGGTGAGCAGTTCTTC
CASSNTLSLHHGEQFF
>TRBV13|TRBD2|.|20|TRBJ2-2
TGTGCCAGCAGATCGTGGGGCGGGAGGGCCATACCAGCGAACACCGGGGAGCTGTTTTTT
CASRSWGGRAIPANTGELFF
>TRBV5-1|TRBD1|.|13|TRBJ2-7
TGCGCCAGCAGCTTGGGACAGGGGGGCGAGCAGTACTTC
CASSLGQGGEQYF
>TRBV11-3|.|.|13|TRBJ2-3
TGTGCCAGCAGCTTCGTCAGCACAGATACGCAGTATTTT
CASSFVSTDTQYF
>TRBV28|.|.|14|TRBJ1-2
TGTGCCACCAGGGCGGGGAGGACGGTCTATGGCTACACCTTC
CATRAGRTVYGYTF
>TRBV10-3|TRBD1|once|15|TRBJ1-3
TGTGCCATCAGTGGAACAGGACAGGGCCGAAACACCATATATTTT
CAISGTGQGRNTIYF
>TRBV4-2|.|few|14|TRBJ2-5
TGTGCCAGCAGCCAAGTCGGTAGCGGAGAGACCCAGTACTTC
CASSQVGSGETQYF